This entry lists 27 T cell receptor beta chains sequenced from one sample in a study of blood T cells in healthy people across ages (dated by TCRdb to between 2014 and 2017). The library came from 5' RACE. These reads were obtained on an Illumina HiSeq 2500. The second PCR ran for about 7 to 11 cycles and used a J-beta primer mix along with a sample-barcoded 5' primer. TCRdb passed the public sequencing reads through fastp at Q25 and MiXCR, retaining productive beta sequences. Identical CDR3 protein sequences are pooled into one entry, listed with their most common genes and DNA. This sample has roughly 900,000 distinct CDR3 sequences in its table, and about 44% of those were observed once. Roughly an eighth of the sample is taken by the ten largest. The sample taken for sequencing was blood. These receptors were obtained from a young man in good health.

The gene calls are TRBV7-2 and TRBJ2-3; TRBD2 matches 8 bases. Germline CDR1 is SGHTA and CDR2 is FQGNSA. Trimming removed 7 bases from V and 7 bases from J; junction bases left unmatched: 13. The CDR3 length is 15 residues. CDR3 DNA: TGTGCCAGCAAGACACCGGGACTAGTCTCTAATACGCAGTATTTT. It yields the protein CASKTPGLVSNTQYF.

The chain is built from TRBV5-1 and TRBJ2-6, with D maybe TRBD1 (5 bases). Germline values: CDR1 SGHRS, CDR2 YFSETQ. Trimming shortened V by 2 bases and J by 4 bases, and 13 bases separated the two germline ends. The CDR3 runs 16 residues. The DNA for the CDR3 is TGCGCCAGCAGCTTCGACAGCCGCTACGGGGCCAACGTCCTGACTTTC. Translating gives CASSFDSRYGANVLTF.

This clonotype was seen a few times. V is TRBV5-4 and J is TRBJ1-1; TRBD1 matches 8 bases. Germline assignment: CDR1 SGHNT and CDR2 YYREEE (reference sequence). CDR3 length: 15 residues. Trimming at V came to 0 bases and at J to 4 bases, leaving 5 bases not matched to a gene. CDR3 residues: CASSLDQGAATEAFF. The CDR3 DNA reads as TGTGCCAGCAGCTTGGACCAGGGGGCGGCCACTGAAGCTTTCTTT.

This chain connects TRBV5-1 to TRBJ2-1, with D hard to call. This CDR3 has 15 residues. CDR1 and CDR2 (germline): SGHRS, YFSETQ. The germline V and J ends were trimmed by 0 bases and 10 bases, with 17 bases remaining between them. The CDR3 region is CASSLEAGGLSEQFF. The CDR3 nucleotides read TGCGCCAGCAGCTTGGAGGCAGGCGGCTTGTCGGAGCAGTTCTTC. The complete variable domain, with remaining parts taken from reference TRBV5-1 and TRBJ2-1, reads KAGVTQTPRYLIKTRGQQVTLSCSPISGHRSVSWYQQTPGQGLQFLFEYFSETQRNKGNFPGRFSGRQFSNSRSEMNVSTLELGDSALYLCASSLEAGGLSEQFFGPGTRLTVL.

The CDR3 DNA follows: TGTGCCAGCAGCTTACCGGGTGGCGATGAGCAGTTCTTC. Protein: CASSLPGGDEQFF. The chain is built from TRBV7-9 and TRBJ2-1; unclear D gene. CDR1 and CDR2 (germline): SEHNR, FQNEAQ (reference sequence). The CDR3 is 13 residues long. V was shortened by 2 bases and J by 8 bases, with 10 bases between the two germline ends.

The CDR3 DNA sequence: TGTGCCAGCAGCTTAGGAGGGCAGCCTCTCTATGGCTACACCTTC. Its protein product is CASSLGGQPLYGYTF. The chain is built from TRBV13 and TRBJ1-2; D not certain. The germline CDR1 and CDR2 sequences are PRHDT and FYEKMQ (reference sequence). Trimming cost V 0 bases and J 4 bases, with 12 bases left between them. The length of the CDR3 is 15 residues.

The rearrangement uses TRBV5-1 and TRBJ2-7, with D possibly matching TRBD1 (5 bases). V gave up 2 bases and J gave up 2 bases, with 17 bases separating them. This CDR3 is built from 16 residues. Per germline, CDR1 SGHRS and CDR2 YFSETQ. The DNA for the CDR3 is TGCGCCAGCAGCTTAACCCCGGCAGGGATCCCCTACGAGCAGTACTTC. Translated, it gives CASSLTPAGIPYEQYF. The whole variable domain, remainder taken from reference TRBV5-1 and TRBJ2-7, is KAGVTQTPRYLIKTRGQQVTLSCSPISGHRSVSWYQQTPGQGLQFLFEYFSETQRNKGNFPGRFSGRQFSNSRSEMNVSTLELGDSALYLCASSLTPAGIPYEQYFGPGTRLTVT.

This clonotype has only a few counts. J is TRBJ2-1 and V is TRBV10-3; D remains ambiguous. CDR1 and CDR2 from the germline V gene are ENHRY and SYGVKD. The V and J ends lost 4 bases and 5 bases respectively, with 9 bases between them. The CDR3 extends over 13 amino acids. This CDR3 reads CAISVRRNNEQFF. In DNA, the CDR3 is TGTGCCATCAGTGTAAGACGCAACAATGAGCAGTTCTTC.

The V gene is TRBV5-1, the J gene TRBJ2-5; D is uncertain. The CDR3 has 13 residues. From germline, CDR1 is SGHRS and CDR2 YFSETQ. V was cut by 3 bases and J by 1 base, with 7 bases left in between. The CDR3 is CASSSRFQETQYF. In DNA form, the CDR3 reads TGCGCCAGCAGCTCTAGATTCCAAGAGACCCAGTACTTC.

CDR3 bases: TGTGCCAGCGGAAAACGGACGGATGAAAAACTGTTTTTT. Amino acid sequence: CASGKRTDEKLFF. The chain employs TRBV5-5 and TRBJ1-4; no clear D gene. Germline V gives CDR1 SGHKS, CDR2 YYEKEE (reference sequence). The CDR3 contains 13 residues. V lost 7 bases, J lost 6 bases, and 13 bases lay in between.

J is TRBJ2-3 and V is TRBV20-1; maybe TRBD1 (6 bases). Germline loops: CDR1 DFQATT, CDR2 SNEGSKA (reference sequence). This CDR3 is 15 amino acids long. V lost 2 bases to trimming and J lost 3 bases, with 15 bases between them. CDR3 region: CSARRDTLLTDTQYF. For the CDR3, the DNA is TGCAGTGCTAGACGGGACACTCTTTTAACAGATACGCAGTATTTT.

This clonotype was recorded a few times. The genes are TRBV4-1 and TRBJ2-7, with 8 nucleotides matching TRBD1. Germline CDR1 is MGHRA and CDR2 is YSYEKL. CDR3 length: 15 residues. V lost 5 bases, J lost 1 base, and 7 bases stayed unmatched. The CDR3 DNA reads TGCGCCAGCAGCACCGACAGGGGTCCTTCCTACGAGCAGTACTTC. Translation: CASSTDRGPSYEQYF.

The rearrangement uses TRBV27 and TRBJ1-1; weak D call: TRBD1 (5 bases). CDR3 length: 16 residues. Germline CDR1 and CDR2: MNHEY and SMNVEV (reference sequence). The germline V and J ends were trimmed by 5 bases and 4 bases, with 20 bases remaining between them. CDR3 sequence: CASSPYDSGPTTEAFF. The DNA for the CDR3 is TGTGCCAGCAGTCCGTACGACAGCGGTCCGACCACTGAAGCTTTCTTT.

The V gene is TRBV27, the J gene TRBJ2-5; 7 nucleotides line up with TRBD1. The CDR3 is 15 amino acids. The V and J ends lost 3 bases and 0 bases, in that order; junction bases with no gene match: 4. Germline lookup yields CDR1 MNHEY and CDR2 SMNVEV (reference sequence). The CDR3 bases are TGTGCCAGCAGTTTTTCGGGACAGCACCAAGAGACCCAGTACTTC. This gives the protein CASSFSGQHQETQYF.

This rearrangement joins TRBV20-1 to TRBJ1-2; the D gene is possibly TRBD1 (5 bases). The CDR3 sequence is 15 residues long. Germline V gene sequence: CDR1 DFQATT, CDR2 SNEGSKA (reference sequence). V lost 0 bases to trimming and J lost 9 bases, with 20 bases between them. CDR3 bases: TGCAGTGCTAGAGAGCCTCCGGGACGGGTTTTCAGCTACACCTTC. This codes for CSAREPPGRVFSYTF.

CDR3: CASSLWTKNTSPEAFF. The CDR3 nucleotides are TGCGCCAGCAGCTTGTGGACAAAGAACACCTCTCCTGAAGCTTTCTTT. This chain joins TRBV5-1 and TRBJ1-1; tentatively, D is TRBD1 (5 bases). CDR3 length equals 16 residues. V lost 1 base to trimming and J lost 6 bases, with 19 bases between them. CDR1 is SGHRS, CDR2 YFSETQ, per germline.

Many counts were recorded for this clonotype. Compared with germline, one end of the junction differs, possibly owing to a read error. This chain links TRBV9 with TRBJ1-2; 7 bases align to TRBD1. CDR3 length: 12 amino acids. CDR1 is SGDLS, CDR2 YYNGEE, per germline. CDR3 bases: TGCGCCAGCAGTGGGACAGACTATGGCTACACCTTC. Translated, it gives CASSGTDYGYTF.

This rearrangement joins TRBV9 to TRBJ2-1, with D perhaps TRBD2 (6 bases). V gave up 3 bases and J gave up 4 bases, with 14 bases separating them. CDR3 size: 15 residues. CDR1 is SGDLS, CDR2 YYNGEE, per germline. The CDR3 region has the DNA TGTGCCAGCAGCGCATCCGGGACTTTGTACAATGAGCAGTTCTTC. Its translation: CASSASGTLYNEQFF.

The J gene is TRBJ1-6, the V gene TRBV6-6; possibly TRBD1 for D (5 bases). The CDR3 contains 13 residues. Germline lookup yields CDR1 MNHNY and CDR2 SVGAGI (reference sequence). The germline V and J ends were trimmed by 5 bases and 11 bases, with 13 bases remaining between them. The CDR3, as DNA: TGTGCCAGCAGTGTAGGGGAAGTCGCACCCCTCCACTTT. This gives the protein CASSVGEVAPLHF.

The V and J genes are TRBV9 and TRBJ1-4, with a weak D call TRBD1 (6 bases). The CDR3 covers 15 residues. V was trimmed by 2 bases and J by 4 bases, leaving 12 bases between them. Germline V lookup: CDR1 SGDLS, CDR2 YYNGEE. The CDR3 coding sequence is TGTGCCAGCAGCGTCTTAGGGGGGTTTAATGAAAAACTGTTTTTT. Encoded protein: CASSVLGGFNEKLFF.

The rearrangement links TRBV7-2 to TRBJ2-1, with 7 bases matching TRBD2. CDR1 is SGHTA and CDR2 is FQGNSA in the germline V gene. This CDR3 comprises 15 residues. Trimming at V came to 1 base and at J to 7 bases, leaving 7 bases not matched to a gene. CDR3 DNA: TGTGCCAGCAGCTTAGACTGGACTAGTTTTAATGAGCAGTTCTTC. It is translated as CASSLDWTSFNEQFF.

V is TRBV20-1 and J is TRBJ1-4; 8 bases are shared with TRBD1. CDR1 and CDR2 from the germline V gene are DFQATT and SNEGSKA (reference sequence). V was pared by 3 bases and J by 3 bases, with 6 bases of the junction left unmatched. The CDR3 is made up of 15 amino acids. The CDR3: CSASGWTGSNEKLFF. Here the CDR3 DNA reads TGCAGTGCTAGTGGGTGGACAGGGTCTAATGAAAAACTGTTTTTT.

The chain uses TRBV12-5 and TRBJ2-4, with 9 bases lining up with TRBD1. Germline trimming cut 1 base from V and 0 bases from J; bases unmatched to any gene: 10. The CDR3 is 19 residues long. The germline V gene has CDR1 LGHNT and CDR2 FRNRAP. This CDR3 reads CASGLAGTGRFLAKNIQYF. The DNA for the CDR3 is TGTGCTAGTGGTTTGGCCGGGACAGGGAGGTTTCTAGCCAAAAACATTCAGTACTTC.

Only a few counts were recorded for this clonotype. This chain joins TRBV4-1 and TRBJ1-2, with D hard to call. V was clipped by 0 bases and J by 8 bases, with 19 bases between them. CDR1 is MGHRA and CDR2 is YSYEKL in the germline V gene. CDR3 length: 16 amino acids. The CDR3 sequence is CASSQDLETVSYGYTF. The CDR3 DNA reads as TGCGCCAGCAGCCAAGATCTAGAAACTGTTAGTTACGGCTACACCTTC.

This clonotype was seen a few times. The rearrangement joins TRBV10-2 to TRBJ2-1, with 7 bases fitting TRBD2. The CDR3 spans 16 residues. V trimming: 2 bases; J trimming: 7 bases; junction bases outside the gene matches: 11. Germline CDR1 reads WSHSY; CDR2 reads SAAADI. CDR3 sequence: CASSELYSGAGNEQFF. The CDR3, as DNA: TGCGCCAGCAGTGAGCTATACAGCGGGGCGGGTAATGAGCAGTTCTTC.

The chain links TRBV7-3 to TRBJ1-1; maybe TRBD1 (5 bases). The V gene's germline CDR1 is SGHTA and CDR2 FQGTGA. This CDR3 contains 13 residues. Trimming pared 6 bases from V and 4 bases from J, leaving 12 bases between. CDR3 residues: CASRSGRGTEAFF. The DNA of the CDR3 is TGTGCCAGCAGATCAGGAAGGGGCACTGAAGCTTTCTTT.

In its sample, this clonotype was seen a few times. The rearrangement joins TRBV7-9 to TRBJ1-4; the D is unclear. CDR3 length equals 13 residues. Trimming pared 1 base from V and 11 bases from J, leaving 11 bases between. Germline V gene data show CDR1 as SEHNR and CDR2 as FQNEAQ (reference sequence). The chain's CDR3 is CASSLEAGEKLFF. CDR3 in DNA: TGTGCCAGCAGCTTAGAAGCCGGAGAGAAACTGTTTTTT.